Below, 29 T cell receptor beta chains from the same sample are listed, as sequenced in a study of beta chain features in type 1 diabetes. Overall study findings and caveats: Type 1 diabetes patients showed a moderate but significant shortening of TCRB CDR3s in all four CD4+ subsets.

Which antigens these TCRs recognize remains unknown. Expressed TCRB transcripts got sequenced, as all isolated RNA was reverse transcribed. Using immunoSEQ multiplex PCR, the repertoire was profiled, and TCRdb retains in-frame clones only, with some absent. The data show more than 550,000 clones, around an eighth seen once. Sequenced: naive CD4+ T cells from blood. Every receptor here comes from a man aged 18 to 35 with type 1 diabetes.

The chain employs TRBV29-1 and TRBJ1-4, with 9 bases that match TRBD1. This CDR3 is 13 amino acids long. V dropped 5 bases and J dropped 8; count of bases not matched to a gene: 6. The germline CDR1 and CDR2 sequences are SQVTM and ANQGSEA. This chain's CDR3 is CSVRTGAAEKLFF. The CDR3 nucleotides read TGCAGCGTTAGGACAGGGGCGGCGGAAAAACTGTTTTTT.

The chain's CDR3 is CAWSVVSTDTQYF. The CDR3 coding sequence is TGTGCCTGGAGTGTAGTTTCCACAGATACGCAGTATTTT. This chain uses TRBV30 with TRBJ2-3; the D is unclear. The V and J ends lost 0 bases and 2 bases respectively, with 6 bases between them. CDR1 GTSNPN and CDR2 SVGIG come from the germline V gene (reference sequence). The CDR3 runs to 13 residues.

The genes are TRBV5-4 and TRBJ2-5; 8 nucleotides align to TRBD2. V dropped 0 bases and J dropped 5; count of bases not matched to a gene: 12. This CDR3 has 17 residues. From germline, CDR1 is SGHNT and CDR2 YYREEE (reference sequence). The CDR3 DNA follows: TGTGCCAGCAGCTTGGCCGCTTTCAGGGGCGGGGGGGAGACCCAGTACTTC. It yields the protein CASSLAAFRGGGETQYF.

The J gene is TRBJ2-7, the V gene TRBV6-5; D remains unclear. From germline, CDR1 is MNHEY and CDR2 SVGAGI. This CDR3 region has 13 residues. The ends were cut back, 2 bases at V and 6 bases at J, with 11 bases in the middle. CDR3 DNA sequence: TGTGCCAGCAGTTACAGAGACACTTCCGAGCAGTACTTC. Translation: CASSYRDTSEQYF.

In its sample, this clone was seen a few times. One end of the junction is discordant with germline, which a read error may explain. The chain is built from TRBV30 and TRBJ1-1, with a weak D call TRBD1 (6 bases). This CDR3 has 13 residues. Germline V gene sequence: CDR1 GTSNPN, CDR2 SVGIG (reference sequence). The CDR3 sequence: CAWSGTTSLPPIF. In nucleotides, the CDR3 is TGTGCCTGGAGCGGGACAACGTCCCTACCTCCTATCTTT.

This clone appeared a few times. This chain uses TRBV4-2 with TRBJ2-1, with 7 positions matching TRBD2. The germline V gene encodes CDR1 LGHNA and CDR2 YNFKEQ. V trimming: 0 bases; J trimming: 3 bases; junction bases outside the gene matches: 8. CDR3 size: 17 residues. CDR3 loop: CASSQEGLASGYNEQFF. Written as DNA, the CDR3 is TGTGCCAGCAGCCAAGAAGGGTTGGCTAGCGGCTACAATGAGCAGTTCTTC.

This clone occurred a few times. J is TRBJ2-6 and V is TRBV2; D call uncertain. Trimming stripped 7 bases from V and 4 bases from J, with 20 bases between. The CDR3 spans 17 residues. Germline loops: CDR1 SNHLY, CDR2 FYNNEI. CDR3 loop: CASTPPTSVLGANVLTF. DNA of the CDR3: TGTGCCAGCACTCCACCCACATCGGTACTGGGGGCCAACGTCCTGACTTTC.

The CDR3 is CAWNTDGYNQPQHF. The CDR3 DNA reads as TGTGCCTGGAACACGGACGGCTACAATCAGCCCCAGCATTTT. This chain links TRBV30 with TRBJ1-5; D gene unclear. CDR3 length: 14 amino acids. CDR1 is GTSNPN and CDR2 is SVGIG in the germline V gene (reference sequence). V gave up 4 bases and J gave up 3 bases, with 13 bases separating them.

This clone was detected a few times. J is TRBJ2-6 and V is TRBV6-6; D not certain. This CDR3 has 16 amino acids. The V end lost 5 bases, the J end lost 0 bases, and 11 bases lay between the germline ends. In germline, CDR1 is MNHNY, CDR2 SVGAGI (reference sequence). CDR3 sequence (DNA): TGTGCCAGCAGTGTGACGGCCACCTCTGGGGCCAACGTCCTGACTTTC. This translates into CASSVTATSGANVLTF.

In its sample, this clone was seen a few times. This rearrangement joins TRBV23-1 to TRBJ1-1; 7 bases match TRBD1. TRBV23-1 is identified as an open reading frame with a role that is uncertain. V trimming: 6 bases; J trimming: 4 bases; junction bases outside the gene matches: 11. The CDR3 consists of 15 residues. In DNA form, the CDR3 reads TGCGCCAGCAGCCGACAGGGTAAAAGGGGCACTGAAGCTTTCTTT. Translated: CASSRQGKRGTEAFF.

The V gene is TRBV30, the J gene TRBJ2-5; either TRBD1 or TRBD2 may supply D (6 bases each). V lost 2 bases and J 5 bases, leaving 15 bases between the germline ends. There are 14 residues in the CDR3. Germline V gene sequence: CDR1 GTSNPN, CDR2 SVGIG (reference sequence). In nucleotides, the CDR3 is TGTGCCTGGAGTTCGGGGGCAGGGTTCGAGACCCAGTACTTC. Translated, it gives CAWSSGAGFETQYF. The variable domain in full, completed from reference TRBV30 and TRBJ2-5, reads SQTIHQWPATLVQPVGSPLSLECTVEGTSNPNLYWYRQAAGRGLQLLFYSVGIGQISSEVPQNLSASRPQDRQFILSSKKLLLSDSGFYLCAWSSGAGFETQYFGPGTRLLVL.

The chain recombines TRBV7-9 with TRBJ2-1; 8 bases map to TRBD2. This CDR3 has 16 residues. CDR1 is SEHNR, CDR2 FQNEAQ, per germline (reference sequence). J lost 7 bases, V lost 5 bases, and 13 bases had no gene match. CDR3 in amino acids: CASSPRAGGLRNEQFF. The CDR3, as DNA: TGTGCCAGCAGCCCTAGGGCGGGAGGATTACGAAATGAGCAGTTCTTC.

The J gene is TRBJ1-2, the V gene TRBV4-2; TRBD1 matches at 8 bases. The CDR3 has 14 amino acids. Germline V gives CDR1 LGHNA, CDR2 YNFKEQ. V lost 5 bases and J lost 2; bases outside the gene matches: 4. For the CDR3, the DNA is TGTGCCAGCAGCACGGACAGGGCGAACTATGGCTACACCTTC. It yields the protein CASSTDRANYGYTF.

This chain links TRBV28 with TRBJ2-1; 7 bases fit TRBD1. Trimming removed 6 bases from V and 5 bases from J; junction bases left unmatched: 10. The germline CDR1 and CDR2 sequences are MDHEN and SYDVKM. This CDR3 region has 15 residues. Written as DNA, the CDR3 is TGTGCCAGCAGCCTCGGACAGGTTCATAACAATGAGCAGTTCTTC. It is translated as CASSLGQVHNNEQFF.

The V gene is TRBV7-2, the J gene TRBJ1-2; possibly TRBD1 for D (5 bases). Germline CDR1 SGHTA, CDR2 FQGNSA. With 1 base removed from V and 4 bases from J, the gap between germline ends came to 10 bases. This CDR3 comprises 14 residues. For the CDR3, the DNA is TGTGCCAGCAGCTTAGGTGGGACCCCCTATGGCTACACCTTC. It yields the protein CASSLGGTPYGYTF. The full variable domain, in which reference TRBV7-2 and TRBJ1-2 provide the parts outside the CDR3, is GAGVSQSPSNKVTEKGKDVELRCDPISGHTALYWYRQSLGQGLEFLIYFQGNSAPDKSGLPSDRFSAERTGGSVSTLTIQRTQQEDSAVYLCASSLGGTPYGYTFGSGTRLTVV.

This clone turned up a few times. The V gene is TRBV5-1, the J gene TRBJ1-1; 8 positions match TRBD1. Per germline, CDR1 SGHRS and CDR2 YFSETQ. The CDR3 totals 14 residues. V trimming: 6 bases; J trimming: 3 bases; junction bases outside the gene matches: 7. As DNA, the CDR3 is TGCGCCAGCACACTTCAGACAGGGGACACTGAAGCTTTCTTT. It encodes CASTLQTGDTEAFF. The full variable domain, its missing parts supplied by reference TRBV5-1 and TRBJ1-1, is KAGVTQTPRYLIKTRGQQVTLSCSPISGHRSVSWYQQTPGQGLQFLFEYFSETQRNKGNFPGRFSGRQFSNSRSEMNVSTLELGDSALYLCASTLQTGDTEAFFGQGTRLTVV.

This rearrangement joins TRBV18 to TRBJ1-5, with a tentative D call TRBD1 (5 bases). Trimming removed 2 bases from V and 5 bases from J, with 13 bases in between. There are 15 residues in the CDR3. The germline V gene has CDR1 KGHSH and CDR2 LQKENI. CDR3 sequence reads: CASSPVQGEHQPQHF. DNA for the CDR3: TGTGCCAGCTCACCAGTCCAGGGCGAGCATCAGCCCCAGCATTTT. Filled out from reference TRBV18 and TRBJ1-5, the complete variable domain reads NAGVMQNPRHLVRRRGQEARLRCSPMKGHSHVYWYRQLPEEGLKFMVYLQKENIIDESGMPKERFSAEFPKEGPSILRIQQVVRGDSAAYFCASSPVQGEHQPQHFGDGTRLSIL.

In this sample, this clone turned up a few times. The genes are TRBV28 and TRBJ2-7; 7 positions agree with TRBD1. The trim removed 6 bases at V and 0 bases at J, leaving 8 bases unmatched. CDR3 length: 15 residues. The germline V gene has CDR1 MDHEN and CDR2 SYDVKM. The CDR3 coding sequence is TGTGCCAGCAGCTTGCGTAGGGGGCCCTCCTACGAGCAGTACTTC. Translating it yields CASSLRRGPSYEQYF.

This clone was recorded a few times. The chain has TRBV28 and TRBJ2-3; maybe TRBD1 (5 bases). The CDR3 is 12 amino acids. V shed 1 base and J shed 7 bases, with 6 bases lying between them. Germline V gene data show CDR1 as MDHEN and CDR2 as SYDVKM. The CDR3 sequence is CASSLYRNTQYF. The CDR3 DNA reads as TGTGCCAGCAGTTTATACAGGAATACGCAGTATTTT.

This clone was observed a handful of times. The chain employs TRBV28 and TRBJ2-7; 8 nucleotides line up with TRBD2. V shed 3 bases and J 6 bases; nucleotides not matched to a gene: 7. The CDR3 is made up of 14 amino acids. The V gene's germline CDR1 is MDHEN and CDR2 SYDVKM. CDR3 region: CASSFAGGGREQYF. In nucleotides, the CDR3 is TGTGCCAGCAGTTTTGCGGGAGGCGGTCGCGAGCAGTACTTC. Full variable domain (missing parts from reference TRBV28 and TRBJ2-7): DVKVTQSSRYLVKRTGEKVFLECVQDMDHENMFWYRQDPGLGLRLIYFSYDVKMKEKGDIPEGYSVSREKKERFSLILESASTNQTSMYLCASSFAGGGREQYFGPGTRLTVT.

This clone was recorded a few times. This chain links TRBV6-1 with TRBJ2-7; 8 bases match TRBD2. J was trimmed by 3 bases and V by 5 bases; bases with no gene match: 9. The CDR3 sequence is 15 residues long. Germline CDR1 reads MNHNS; CDR2 reads SASEGT. The CDR3 loop is CASSPTGGPIYEQYF. The DNA of the CDR3 is TGTGCCAGCAGTCCCACGGGAGGGCCCATCTACGAGCAGTACTTC.

This clone has more than one count but fewer than ten. The V gene is TRBV7-9, the J gene TRBJ1-5; a possible D gene is TRBD1 (6 bases). The CDR3 totals 15 residues. Trimming cost V 5 bases and J 3 bases, with 14 bases left between them. Germline V gene sequence: CDR1 SEHNR, CDR2 FQNEAQ (reference sequence). CDR3 in DNA: TGTGCCAGCAGCCTATTCGGGACACACAATCAGCCCCAGCATTTT. Translating it yields CASSLFGTHNQPQHF.

Points on this clone: Other DNA sequences in the same sample also yield this CDR3. This rearrangement joins TRBV28 to TRBJ1-5, with D unclear. V dropped 5 bases and J dropped 7 bases, with 6 bases sitting between them. Germline-derived CDR1 and CDR2 are MDHEN and SYDVKM. CDR3 size: 11 residues. CDR3 protein: CASSVRQPQHF. In nucleotides, the CDR3 is TGTGCCAGCAGTGTGAGGCAGCCCCAGCATTTT.

This clone occurred a few times. The chain links TRBV28 to TRBJ1-1, with D perhaps matching TRBD1 (5 bases). Trimming left V 6 bases short and J 3 bases short, with 8 bases between. CDR1 is MDHEN, CDR2 SYDVKM, per germline. The CDR3 spans 12 residues. This CDR3 is CASSQGDTEAFF. CDR3 sequence (DNA): TGTGCCAGCAGCCAAGGGGACACTGAAGCTTTCTTT.

The sample holds a few counts of this clone. This rearrangement joins TRBV6-1 to TRBJ1-6; D is unclear. CDR1 is MNHNS and CDR2 is SASEGT in the germline V gene. The CDR3 is 9 residues long. Trimming took off 10 bases at V and 17 bases at J, with 12 bases between the two ends. This CDR3 reads CANTPTFHF. CDR3 bases: TGTGCCAATACACCCACGTTCCACTTT.

This sequence joins TRBV18 and TRBJ2-3; TRBD2 agrees at 9 bases. The junction had 5 bases not matched to a gene; V was cut back by 1 base and J by 0 bases. The CDR3 extends over 17 amino acids. Germline CDR1 is KGHSH and CDR2 is LQKENI. The CDR3 region has the DNA TGTGCCAGCTCACCACTCCTAGCGGGGTCTAGCACAGATACGCAGTATTTT. This codes for CASSPLLAGSSTDTQYF. Variable domain in full (rest from reference TRBV18 and TRBJ2-3): NAGVMQNPRHLVRRRGQEARLRCSPMKGHSHVYWYRQLPEEGLKFMVYLQKENIIDESGMPKERFSAEFPKEGPSILRIQQVVRGDSAAYFCASSPLLAGSSTDTQYFGPGTRLTVL.

The chain couples TRBV6-5 to TRBJ1-1; possible D gene TRBD1, 6 bases. The CDR3 consists of 16 residues. Deletions cut 0 bases from V and 3 bases from J, with 14 bases between. Germline values: CDR1 MNHEY, CDR2 SVGAGI. The CDR3, as DNA: TGTGCCAGCAGTTACTCTCGGCGCAGGGGATACACTGAAGCTTTCTTT. Its protein product is CASSYSRRRGYTEAFF.

V gene TRBV20-1 combines with J gene TRBJ2-7, with D perhaps matching TRBD2 (6 bases). Germline CDR1 DFQATT, CDR2 SNEGSKA (reference sequence). The V end lost 5 bases, the J end lost 5 bases, and 10 bases lay between the germline ends. CDR3 length: 11 amino acids. CDR3 residues: CSAGGVHEQYF. DNA of the CDR3: TGCAGTGCTGGAGGGGTACACGAGCAGTACTTC.

The CDR3 DNA sequence: TGCGCCAGCAGCCAAGCTTGGGCCCTACAGCGCTACGAGCAGTACTTC. Translated: CASSQAWALQRYEQYF. The rearrangement links TRBV4-1 to TRBJ2-7; D gene uncertain. CDR1 and CDR2 (germline): MGHRA, YSYEKL. The length of the CDR3 is 16 residues. The V and J ends lost 1 base and 3 bases respectively, with 16 bases between them.